This entry lists 24 T cell receptor beta chains sequenced from one sample in a study of CD8+CD57+ T cells in acquired aplastic anemia. Patients selected for sequencing had displayed CD8+CD57+ cell expansion by flow cytometry. Genomic DNA templated the TCR beta VDJ and CDR3 profiling. TCRdb reprocessed the reads via MiXCR and lists one record per CDR3 protein. In the table there are 200,000 or so distinct CDR3 sequences, nearly 50% of which are singletons. Sample: sorted CD4+, CD8+, or CD8+CD57+ T cells (not recorded which) from PBMCs. The receptors shown here come from a human donor with aplastic anemia.

Many counts were recorded for this clonotype. This chain uses TRBV29-1 with TRBJ1-1, with TRBD1 matching 8 bases. Germline V gives CDR1 SQVTM, CDR2 ANQGSEA. V lost 5 bases and J lost 1; bases outside the gene matches: 6. CDR3 size: 14 residues. The CDR3 nucleotides read TGCAGCGTTTGTGATACAGGGGGGAACACTGAAGCTTTCTTT. Translation: CSVCDTGGNTEAFF.

The rearrangement links TRBV20-1 to TRBJ2-3, with 10 bases aligning to TRBD2. V shed 3 bases and J 4 bases; nucleotides not matched to a gene: 4. The germline V gene has CDR1 DFQATT and CDR2 SNEGSKA (reference sequence). The CDR3 length is 14 residues. The CDR3 spells CSASGGLASDTQYF. CDR3 DNA sequence: TGCAGTGCTAGCGGGGGACTAGCGTCAGATACGCAGTATTTT.

The sample holds many counts of this clonotype. The chain has TRBV30 and TRBJ2-5, with D possibly being TRBD1 (6 bases). Germline CDR1 GTSNPN, CDR2 SVGIG (reference sequence). With 8 bases removed from V and 5 bases from J, the gap between germline ends came to 27 bases. This CDR3 spans 16 amino acids. The CDR3 DNA is TGTGCCGGCACCTTGGACCCCTACAGGGCCGGGGAGACCCAGTACTTC. Amino acids: CAGTLDPYRAGETQYF.

As concerns this clonotype: A much larger clone differs by one base, so this may be a read error. CDR3: CASSFSGTGDEQFF. The CDR3, as DNA: TGTGCCAGCAGTTTCTCCGGGACAGGGGATGAGCAGTTCTTC. The rearrangement uses TRBV12-3 or TRBV12-4 and TRBJ2-1, with 10 positions matching TRBD1. The CDR3 has 14 amino acids. V shed 3 bases, J shed 8 bases, and the junction held 4 bases outside the gene matches.

This clonotype was recorded many times. This sequence joins TRBV9 and TRBJ2-3; D tentatively reads TRBD1 or TRBD2 (5 bases each). The length of the CDR3 is 16 residues. V was shortened by 0 bases and J by 2 bases, with 13 bases between the two germline ends. The germline V gene has CDR1 SGDLS and CDR2 YYNGEE. The CDR3 DNA sequence: TGTGCCAGCAGCGTAGTTTCGTTGGGGACCACAGATACGCAGTATTTT. Translation: CASSVVSLGTTDTQYF.

A few counts support this clonotype. The chain couples TRBV18 to TRBJ2-7, with 9 bases lining up with TRBD1. The CDR3 extends over 15 amino acids. CDR1 KGHSH and CDR2 LQKENI come from the germline V gene. V was pared by 5 bases and J by 5 bases, with 10 bases of the junction left unmatched. CDR3 DNA: TGTGCCAGCTCAACCACGGGACAGGGTAACAACGAGCAGTACTTC. Residues: CASSTTGQGNNEQYF.

In its sample, this clonotype was seen once. The V and J genes are TRBV19 and TRBJ2-1; D is perhaps TRBD1 (8 bases). The CDR3 totals 16 residues. Germline CDR1 LNHDA, CDR2 SQIVND (reference sequence). The V end was cut by 5 bases, the J end by 2 bases, with 16 bases between. CDR3 sequence reads: CASSASTGGAYNEQFF. The DNA for the CDR3 is TGTGCCAGTAGTGCCTCAACAGGGGGGGCCTACAATGAGCAGTTCTTC.

The chain links TRBV20-1 to TRBJ2-7; 9 nucleotides match TRBD1. Germline values: CDR1 DFQATT, CDR2 SNEGSKA (reference sequence). CDR3 length: 13 residues. After removal of 4 bases from V and 6 bases from J, the junction contained 7 bases not matched to a gene. DNA for the CDR3: TGCAGTGCTAAGGGACAGGGTCAATGCGAGCAGTACTTC. This sequence encodes CSAKGQGQCEQYF.

This clonotype was found many times. This sequence joins TRBV6-1 and TRBJ2-7, with a weak D call TRBD1 (6 bases). V shed 10 bases and J shed 2 bases, with 18 bases lying between them. Germline values: CDR1 MNHNS, CDR2 SASEGT. The CDR3 contains 14 residues. Written as DNA, the CDR3 is TGTGCCACAGGACAGAATCCTTTTCCCTACGAGCAGTACTTC. It specifies CATGQNPFPYEQYF.

The chain links TRBV7-2 to TRBJ1-2; the D is unclear. CDR3 size: 13 residues. V was trimmed by 5 bases and J by 8 bases, leaving 15 bases between them. CDR1 is SGHTA, CDR2 FQGNSA, per germline. Written as DNA, the CDR3 is TGTGCCAGCAGCAAAGACCTGGTTGAGGGCTACACCTTC. Protein product: CASSKDLVEGYTF.

The chain couples TRBV2 to TRBJ2-7; either TRBD1 or TRBD2 may supply D (5 bases each). CDR1 and CDR2 (germline): SNHLY, FYNNEI. This CDR3 is 13 amino acids long. V lost 8 bases and J 1 base, leaving 12 bases between the germline ends. In DNA, the CDR3 is TGTGCCAGCTTCCGGGACGGATCCTACGAGCAGTACTTC. Translated: CASFRDGSYEQYF.

V usage is TRBV10-3 and J usage is TRBJ1-2; a possible D gene is TRBD1 (6 bases). This CDR3 comprises 14 residues. V was pared by 7 bases and J by 7 bases, with 19 bases between. Germline lookup yields CDR1 ENHRY and CDR2 SYGVKD. DNA of the CDR3: TGTGCCATCACTCGGGGGTTAGGGGGTAGTGGCTACACCTTC. It encodes CAITRGLGGSGYTF.

Notes on this clonotype: The CDR3 does not close with the conserved phenylalanine or tryptophan, likely indicating a read error. V is TRBV7-2 and J is TRBJ2-3; D not certain. CDR3 length equals 14 residues. Trimming shortened V by 5 bases and J by 1 base, and 10 bases separated the two germline ends. The V gene's germline CDR1 is SGHTA and CDR2 FQGNSA. CDR3 in amino acids: CASSNYYGTDTQYL. The CDR3 nucleotides read TGTGCCAGCAGCAACTACTACGGCACAGATACGCAGTATCTT.

The gene calls are TRBV7-8 and TRBJ2-5; 10 bases fit TRBD2. Germline V gives CDR1 SGHVS, CDR2 FQNEAQ. The CDR3 has 16 residues. V lost 5 bases, J lost 4 bases, and 10 bases stayed unmatched. CDR3 sequence reads: CASSVYIQRGGETQYF. CDR3 bases: TGTGCCAGCAGCGTATACATACAGCGGGGGGGAGAGACCCAGTACTTC.

In its sample, this clonotype was seen a few times. The V gene is TRBV20-1, the J gene TRBJ2-7, with TRBD1 as a possible D gene (5 bases). This CDR3 region has 15 residues. V dropped 1 base and J dropped 1 base, with 14 bases sitting between them. Germline V gene data show CDR1 as DFQATT and CDR2 as SNEGSKA (reference sequence). CDR3 region: CSARGAGRRSYEQYF. The CDR3 DNA reads TGCAGTGCTAGAGGTGCAGGGCGACGGTCCTACGAGCAGTACTTC.

This clonotype was detected many times. CDR3 in amino acids: CASSPGAGKWLVQETQYF. Here the CDR3 DNA reads TGTGCCAGCAGCCCAGGAGCGGGGAAGTGGTTAGTCCAAGAGACCCAGTACTTC. V usage is TRBV7-2 and J usage is TRBJ2-5; the match to TRBD2 covers 7 bases. This CDR3 contains 18 residues. Germline CDR1 reads SGHTA; CDR2 reads FQGNSA. V dropped 5 bases and J dropped 1; count of bases not matched to a gene: 16.

The V gene is TRBV10-1, the J gene TRBJ2-5; 7 nucleotides line up with TRBD1. The CDR3 has 15 amino acids. J lost 2 bases, V lost 3 bases, and 6 bases had no gene match. The germline V gene has CDR1 WNHNN and CDR2 SYGVQD (reference sequence). This chain's CDR3 is CASSDLARGQETQYF. The CDR3 DNA follows: TGCGCCAGCAGTGATCTGGCCAGGGGGCAAGAGACCCAGTACTTC.

The chain uses TRBV7-9 and TRBJ2-1; 9 nucleotides match TRBD2. The CDR3 has 13 residues. The trim removed 5 bases at V and 9 bases at J, leaving 5 bases unmatched. Germline-derived CDR1 and CDR2 are SEHNR and FQNEAQ (reference sequence). This CDR3 is CASSTATSGEQFF. The CDR3 region has the DNA TGTGCCAGCAGCACCGCGACTAGCGGTGAGCAGTTCTTC. The full variable domain, completed using reference TRBV7-9 and TRBJ2-1, is DTGVSQNPRHKITKRGQNVTFRCDPISEHNRLYWYRQTLGQGPEFLTYFQNEAQLEKSRLLSDRFSAERPKGSFSTLEIQRTEQGDSAMYLCASSTATSGEQFFGPGTRLTVL.

The chain links TRBV7-2 to TRBJ2-5; D is unclear. The germline V and J ends were trimmed by 5 bases and 4 bases, with 8 bases remaining between them. Germline CDR1 reads SGHTA; CDR2 reads FQGNSA. The CDR3 contains 12 residues. For the CDR3, the DNA is TGTGCCAGCAGCCTCTACCGAGAGACCCAGTACTTC. Amino acid sequence: CASSLYRETQYF.

The V gene is TRBV6-2 or TRBV6-3, the J gene TRBJ2-3, with a tentative D call TRBD1 (5 bases). Trimming left V 3 bases short and J 3 bases short, with 19 bases between. This CDR3 spans 17 amino acids. CDR1 and CDR2 from the germline V gene are MNHEY and SVGEGT. The CDR3: CASSYRLGQRQTDTQYF. As DNA, the CDR3 is TGTGCCAGCAGTTATCGGCTGGGGCAGAGGCAGACAGATACGCAGTATTTT.

This clonotype was seen just once. The J gene is TRBJ2-5, the V gene TRBV7-3; a weak D match, TRBD1 (7 bases). Trimming cost V 7 bases and J 5 bases, with 14 bases left between them. The CDR3 sequence is 13 residues long. Germline V gene data show CDR1 as SGHTA and CDR2 as FQGTGA. Written as DNA, the CDR3 is TGTGCCAGCAACCGACAGGGAGGCGAGACCCAGTACTTC. Translating gives CASNRQGGETQYF. Drawing the rest from reference TRBV7-3 and TRBJ2-5, the complete variable domain is GAGVSQTPSNKVTEKGKYVELRCDPISGHTALYWYRQSLGQGPEFLIYFQGTGAADDSGLPNDRFFAVRPEGSVSTLKIQRTERGDSAVYLCASNRQGGETQYFGPGTRLLVL.

The V and J genes are TRBV6-5 and TRBJ1-3; D possibly corresponds to TRBD1 (5 bases). Germline CDR1 MNHEY, CDR2 SVGAGI. The CDR3 loop spans 14 amino acids. Deletions cut 4 bases from V and 4 bases from J, with 11 bases between. The CDR3 nucleotides are TGTGCCAGCAGTTCCGGGACCTCAGGAAACACCATATATTTT. This translates into CASSSGTSGNTIYF.

The rearrangement links TRBV7-8 to TRBJ1-1, with 7 bases fitting TRBD1. Germline assignment: CDR1 SGHVS and CDR2 FQNEAQ. The CDR3 loop spans 13 amino acids. Trimming cost V 8 bases and J 1 base; bases outside gene matches: 4. CDR3 residues: CASGRTGNTEAFF. DNA of the CDR3: TGTGCCAGCGGACGGACAGGGAACACTGAAGCTTTCTTT.

This clonotype was detected ten times or more. This chain links TRBV11-2 with TRBJ2-6; no firm D call. The V gene's germline CDR1 is SGHAT and CDR2 FQNNGV. V lost 5 bases and J lost 3, with 11 bases in between. The CDR3 extends over 15 amino acids. The CDR3 sequence is CASSPGSGGANVLTF. The CDR3 DNA reads as TGTGCCAGCAGCCCTGGGTCGGGTGGGGCCAACGTCCTGACTTTC. The entire variable domain, with the rest obtained from reference TRBV11-2 and TRBJ2-6, is as follows: EAGVAQSPRYKIIEKRQSVAFWCNPISGHATLYWYQQILGQGPKLLIQFQNNGVVDDSQLPKDRFSAERLKGVDSTLKIQPAKLEDSAVYLCASSPGSGGANVLTFGAGSRLTVL.